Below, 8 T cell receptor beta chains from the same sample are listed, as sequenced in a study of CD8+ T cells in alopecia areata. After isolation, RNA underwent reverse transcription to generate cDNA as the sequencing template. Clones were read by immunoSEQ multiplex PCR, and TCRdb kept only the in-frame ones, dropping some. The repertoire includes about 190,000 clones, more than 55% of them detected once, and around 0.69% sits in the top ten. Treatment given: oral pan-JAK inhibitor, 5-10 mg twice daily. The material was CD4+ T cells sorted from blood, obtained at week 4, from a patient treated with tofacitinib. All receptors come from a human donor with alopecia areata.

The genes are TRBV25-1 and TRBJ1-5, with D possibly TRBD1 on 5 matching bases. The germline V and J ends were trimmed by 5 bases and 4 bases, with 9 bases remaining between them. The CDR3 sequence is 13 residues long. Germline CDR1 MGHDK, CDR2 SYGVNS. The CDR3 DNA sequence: TGTGCCAGCAGTAGGGGCCGGAATCAGCCCCAGCATTTT. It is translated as CASSRGRNQPQHF.

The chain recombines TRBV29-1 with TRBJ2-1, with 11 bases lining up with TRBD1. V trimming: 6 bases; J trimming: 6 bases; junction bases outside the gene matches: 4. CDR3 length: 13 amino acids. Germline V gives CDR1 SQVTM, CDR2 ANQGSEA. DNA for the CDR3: TGCAGCGTCGCCGGGACAGGGGGCAATGAGCAGTTCTTC. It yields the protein CSVAGTGGNEQFF.

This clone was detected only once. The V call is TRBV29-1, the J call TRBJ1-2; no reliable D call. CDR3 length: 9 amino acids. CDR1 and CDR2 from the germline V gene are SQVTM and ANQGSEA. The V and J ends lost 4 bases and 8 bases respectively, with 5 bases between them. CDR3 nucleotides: TGCAGCGTTGTTGAGGGCTACACCTTC. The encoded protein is CSVVEGYTF.

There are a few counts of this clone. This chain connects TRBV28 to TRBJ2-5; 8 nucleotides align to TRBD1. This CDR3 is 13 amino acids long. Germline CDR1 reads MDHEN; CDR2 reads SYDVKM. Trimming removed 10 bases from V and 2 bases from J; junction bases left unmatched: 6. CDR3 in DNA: TGTGCCACCCGACAGGGGTCACAAGAGACCCAGTACTTC. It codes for CATRQGSQETQYF. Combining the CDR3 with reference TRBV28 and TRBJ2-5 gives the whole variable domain DVKVTQSSRYLVKRTGEKVFLECVQDMDHENMFWYRQDPGLGLRLIYFSYDVKMKEKGDIPEGYSVSREKKERFSLILESASTNQTSMYLCATRQGSQETQYFGPGTRLLVL.

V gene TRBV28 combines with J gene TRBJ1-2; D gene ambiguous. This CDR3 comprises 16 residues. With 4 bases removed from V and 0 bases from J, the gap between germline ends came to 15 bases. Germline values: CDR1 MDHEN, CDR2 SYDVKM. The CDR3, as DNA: TGTGCCAGCAGTTCCTCATGGGATCTATCTAACTATGGCTACACCTTC. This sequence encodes CASSSSWDLSNYGYTF.

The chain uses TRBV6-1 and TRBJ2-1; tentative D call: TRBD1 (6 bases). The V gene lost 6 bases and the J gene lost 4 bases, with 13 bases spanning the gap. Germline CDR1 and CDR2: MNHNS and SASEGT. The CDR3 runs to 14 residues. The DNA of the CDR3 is TGTGCCAGCAGGAGGACAGAGGTTTACAATGAGCAGTTCTTC. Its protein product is CASRRTEVYNEQFF.

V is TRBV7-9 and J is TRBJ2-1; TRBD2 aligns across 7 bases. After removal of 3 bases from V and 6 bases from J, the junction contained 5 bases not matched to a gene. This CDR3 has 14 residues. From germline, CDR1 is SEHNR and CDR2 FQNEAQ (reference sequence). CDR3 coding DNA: TGTGCCAGCAGCTTGCGGGAGAGTGCCAATGAGCAGTTCTTC. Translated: CASSLRESANEQFF.

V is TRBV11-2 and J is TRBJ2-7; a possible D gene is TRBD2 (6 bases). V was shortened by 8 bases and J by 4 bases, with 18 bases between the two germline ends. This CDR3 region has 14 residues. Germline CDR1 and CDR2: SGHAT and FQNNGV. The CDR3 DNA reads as TGTGCCAGCGCGACCGAGGCGGGATCTTACGAGCAGTACTTC. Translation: CASATEAGSYEQYF.